These 29 T cell receptor beta chains were all obtained from the same sample, sequenced in a study of blood T cell repertoires in COVID-19. Clones were sequenced by immunoSEQ multiplex PCR, and TCRdb holds only the in-frame ones, with some missing. The sample records nearly 45,000 clones, roughly 80% being singletons. Sequenced sample: peripheral blood. The receptor set was obtained from a human donor in a cohort sampled during active COVID-19.

The chain employs TRBV25-1 and TRBJ1-1, with a weak D call TRBD1 (6 bases). V shed 7 bases and J shed 4 bases, with 22 bases lying between them. Germline V CDR1 and CDR2: MGHDK, SYGVNS. The CDR3 has 16 residues. This chain's CDR3 is CASTPGGRGRSTEAFF. CDR3 nucleotide sequence: TGTGCCAGCACTCCGGGGGGTCGGGGGCGTAGCACTGAAGCTTTCTTT.

The rearrangement joins TRBV19 to TRBJ2-7; tentative D call: TRBD2 (6 bases). This CDR3 has 14 amino acids. Between the trimmed V and J ends, which lost 3 bases and 3 bases, there was a span of 12 bases. Germline values: CDR1 LNHDA, CDR2 SQIVND (reference sequence). CDR3 DNA: TGTGCCAGTAGTATCGGAGGGCCTAACTACGAGCAGTACTTC. As protein: CASSIGGPNYEQYF.

This chain uses TRBV5-1 with TRBJ2-5; D not certain. Trimming removed 0 bases from V and 5 bases from J, with 14 bases in between. The CDR3 contains 15 residues. Per germline, CDR1 SGHRS and CDR2 YFSETQ. CDR3 DNA: TGCGCCAGCAGCTTGGGGAGTTCCCCGGGTGAGACCCAGTACTTC. Protein product: CASSLGSSPGETQYF.

This sequence joins TRBV6-1 and TRBJ1-2; 7 bases are shared with TRBD1. The CDR3 sequence is 14 residues long. From germline, CDR1 is MNHNS and CDR2 SASEGT. With 2 bases clipped from V and 8 bases from J, the junction kept 8 bases outside the gene matches. Here the CDR3 reads CASSEFRTGLGYTF. CDR3 nucleotides: TGTGCCAGCAGTGAATTTCGGACAGGATTGGGCTACACCTTC.

The rearrangement joins TRBV5-4 to TRBJ1-4; the D is unclear. CDR3 length: 17 amino acids. Germline V CDR1 and CDR2: SGHNT, YYREEE (reference sequence). The V gene lost 4 bases and the J gene lost 1 base, with 17 bases spanning the gap. CDR3 sequence reads: CASSRRQDGRTNEKLFF. Here the CDR3 DNA reads TGTGCCAGCAGCCGGCGCCAGGATGGGCGAACTAATGAAAAACTGTTTTTT.

In this sample, this clone turned up a few times. The chain carries TRBV30 and TRBJ1-5; TRBD1 aligns across 11 bases. From germline, CDR1 is GTSNPN and CDR2 SVGIG (reference sequence). Unmatched junction bases numbered 5, after V lost 1 base and J lost 0 bases. CDR3 size: 17 residues. The CDR3 is CAWSGGTGGYSNQPQHF. The CDR3 coding sequence is TGTGCCTGGAGTGGAGGGACAGGGGGATATAGCAATCAGCCCCAGCATTTT.

V usage is TRBV5-4 and J usage is TRBJ2-2; 9 bases match TRBD1. The CDR3 has 17 residues. The V gene end was trimmed by 5 bases and the J gene end by 7 bases; junction bases not matched to a gene: 15. In germline, CDR1 is SGHNT, CDR2 YYREEE (reference sequence). The CDR3 nucleotides are TGTGCCAGCAGGTCAGGGACCTTACAGGGGGCCGGCGGGGAGCTGTTTTTT. Residues: CASRSGTLQGAGGELFF. Together with reference TRBV5-4 and TRBJ2-2, the CDR3 gives the full variable domain: ETGVTQSPTHLIKTRGQQVTLRCSSQSGHNTVSWYQQALGQGPQFIFQYYREEENGRGNFPPRFSGLQFPNYSSELNVNALELDDSALYLCASRSGTLQGAGGELFFGEGSRLTVL.

The CDR3 coding sequence is TGTGCCAGCAGTGAAGCTACCGGGTTTAGCGGGGAACAAGAGACCCAGTACTTC. Translated: CASSEATGFSGEQETQYF. The V and J genes are TRBV25-1 and TRBJ2-5, with 8 bases aligning to TRBD2. The CDR3 runs 18 residues. The V segment lost 2 bases and the J segment 2 bases; nucleotides outside the gene matches: 13. Germline CDR1 and CDR2: MGHDK and SYGVNS.

The genes are TRBV2 and TRBJ2-4, with 8 bases aligning to TRBD1. The germline CDR1 and CDR2 sequences are SNHLY and FYNNEI. V trimming: 1 base; J trimming: 1 base; junction bases outside the gene matches: 9. The CDR3 consists of 18 residues. This CDR3 is CASSEETRGRLAKNIQYF. In nucleotides, the CDR3 is TGTGCCAGCAGTGAAGAGACCAGGGGGCGATTGGCCAAAAACATTCAGTACTTC.

The V and J genes are TRBV6-4 and TRBJ2-7, with 7 bases that match TRBD2. V dropped 10 bases and J dropped 2; count of bases not matched to a gene: 20. The CDR3 extends over 17 amino acids. Per the germline V gene, CDR1 is MRHNA and CDR2 is SNTAGT. For the CDR3, the DNA is TGTGCCACCCGCTCCGGGGTCAACCGGGACTACCCCTACGAGCAGTACGTC. It specifies CATRSGVNRDYPYEQYV.

The rearrangement joins TRBV19 to TRBJ2-3; 9 bases align to TRBD2. Germline V gene data show CDR1 as LNHDA and CDR2 as SQIVND (reference sequence). V lost 1 base to trimming and J lost 0 bases; unmatched junction nucleotides: 2. CDR3 size: 16 residues. DNA of the CDR3: TGTGCCAGTAGTATAGGGCGGGGGGGTAGCACAGATACGCAGTATTTT. This codes for CASSIGRGGSTDTQYF.

The chain carries TRBV9 and TRBJ2-2, with TRBD2 matching over 13 bases. CDR1 is SGDLS and CDR2 is YYNGEE in the germline V gene. The CDR3 totals 20 residues. Trimming removed 0 bases from V and 1 base from J; junction bases left unmatched: 9. In DNA, the CDR3 is TGTGCCAGCAGCGTAGATTCGGGACTAGCGGGGAGTAGGAACACCGGGGAGCTGTTTTTT. It encodes CASSVDSGLAGSRNTGELFF.

The chain joins TRBV6-6 to TRBJ2-7; TRBD1 agrees at 11 bases. Germline V gene sequence: CDR1 MNHNY, CDR2 SVGAGI (reference sequence). V gave up 4 bases and J gave up 7 bases; unmatched junction bases: 6. This CDR3 is built from 14 residues. CDR3 sequence: CASSLGQGVGEQYV. CDR3 in DNA: TGTGCCAGCAGTTTGGGACAGGGGGTAGGTGAGCAGTACGTC.

The chain uses TRBV27 and TRBJ2-4; D is uncertain. V was trimmed by 4 bases and J by 6 bases, leaving 19 bases between them. In germline, CDR1 is MNHEY, CDR2 SMNVEV (reference sequence). This CDR3 is 16 amino acids long. The CDR3 loop reads CASSSAPLVVVNIQYF. The CDR3 DNA reads TGTGCCAGCAGTTCCGCCCCCTTGGTAGTGGTAAACATTCAGTACTTC.

The DNA for the CDR3 is TGCGCCAGCAGCTTGAGTCTGGGGACAGGGGGCTTTTTGGAGACCCAGTACTTC. Its translation: CASSLSLGTGGFLETQYF. The gene calls are TRBV5-1 and TRBJ2-5; 12 bases are shared with TRBD1. Germline trimming cut 1 base from V and 5 bases from J; bases unmatched to any gene: 12. CDR1 is SGHRS, CDR2 YFSETQ, per germline. The CDR3 extends over 18 amino acids.

The CDR3 nucleotides read TGCGCCAGCAGCTGGACGGACAGATTCACAGATACGCAGTATTTT. Protein product: CASSWTDRFTDTQYF. The rearrangement links TRBV5-1 to TRBJ2-3; D is possibly TRBD1 (6 bases). This CDR3 is built from 15 residues. Trimming shortened V by 3 bases and J by 2 bases, and 13 bases separated the two germline ends. Germline lookup yields CDR1 SGHRS and CDR2 YFSETQ.

The genes are TRBV5-1 and TRBJ2-1, with 7 bases fitting TRBD1. Unmatched junction bases numbered 7, after V lost 4 bases and J lost 0 bases. Germline CDR1 is SGHRS and CDR2 is YFSETQ. The CDR3 covers 16 residues. This CDR3 is CASSLRQGSSYNEQFF. The CDR3 DNA reads as TGCGCCAGCAGCCTTAGACAGGGCAGCTCCTACAATGAGCAGTTCTTC.

The rearrangement joins TRBV11-1 to TRBJ2-1; D is possibly TRBD2 (7 bases). Germline V CDR1 and CDR2: SGHAT, FQDESV (reference sequence). Trimming shortened V by 2 bases and J by 6 bases, and 17 bases separated the two germline ends. This CDR3 comprises 16 residues. CDR3 coding DNA: TGTGCCAGCAGCTTACACGAGGGGGGGCTGTCCAATGAGCAGTTCTTC. Its translation is CASSLHEGGLSNEQFF. The variable domain in full, with the rest retrieved from reference TRBV11-1 and TRBJ2-1, is EAEVAQSPRYKITEKSQAVAFWCDPISGHATLYWYRQILGQGPELLVQFQDESVVDDSQLPKDRFSAERLKGVDSTLKIQPAELGDSAMYLCASSLHEGGLSNEQFFGPGTRLTVL.

The J gene is TRBJ2-2, the V gene TRBV6-5; maybe TRBD1 (6 bases). Germline values: CDR1 MNHEY, CDR2 SVGAGI. The CDR3 runs to 16 residues. V shed 3 bases and J shed 7 bases, with 18 bases lying between them. CDR3 sequence reads: CASSYEEGGLGGELFF. The CDR3 DNA follows: TGTGCCAGCAGTTATGAAGAAGGGGGTTTGGGCGGGGAGCTGTTTTTT.

This clone was observed once. The V and J genes are TRBV6-2 or TRBV6-3 and TRBJ2-3, with TRBD2 matching 9 bases. The CDR3 extends over 14 amino acids. V lost 2 bases, J lost 4 bases, and 1 base stayed unmatched. The V gene's germline CDR1 is MNHEY and CDR2 SVGEGT. This chain's CDR3 is CASSYPSGADTQYF. For the CDR3, the DNA is TGTGCCAGCAGTTACCCTAGCGGGGCAGATACGCAGTATTTT.

This CDR3 is CASSVTRVDYGYTF. The CDR3 nucleotides are TGTGCCAGCAGTGTTACTCGTGTCGACTATGGCTACACCTTC. The chain combines TRBV27 with TRBJ1-2; D is unclear. Trimming took 5 bases from V and 3 from J, leaving 13 bases between them. The CDR3 consists of 14 residues. The V gene's germline CDR1 is MNHEY and CDR2 SMNVEV (reference sequence).

V gene TRBV5-1 combines with J gene TRBJ1-2; no definite D call. This CDR3 spans 13 amino acids. Germline V gene sequence: CDR1 SGHRS, CDR2 YFSETQ. Trimming left V 0 bases short and J 6 bases short, with 9 bases between. CDR3 DNA sequence: TGCGCCAGCAGCTTGGCCTCCGGGGATGGCTACACCTTC. Its translation: CASSLASGDGYTF.

The rearrangement uses TRBV19 and TRBJ2-5; 7 bases are a match to TRBD2. Trimming took 6 bases from V and 2 from J; bases not matched to a gene: 9. The CDR3 covers 15 residues. CDR1 LNHDA and CDR2 SQIVND come from the germline V gene (reference sequence). The DNA of the CDR3 is TGTGCCAGTAGCCTCACCGGACTAGATCAAGAGACCCAGTACTTC. The encoded protein is CASSLTGLDQETQYF.

On this clone: In the same sample, other DNA sequences code for this CDR3. The chain combines TRBV9 with TRBJ1-2, with TRBD1 matching 10 bases. V was pared by 0 bases and J by 6 bases, with 5 bases of the junction left unmatched. The CDR3 length is 15 residues. Per germline, CDR1 SGDLS and CDR2 YYNGEE. CDR3: CASSVGGTGENGYTF. The CDR3 nucleotides read TGTGCCAGCAGCGTAGGCGGGACAGGGGAAAATGGCTACACCTTC. Full variable domain (remainder filled in from reference TRBV9 and TRBJ1-2): DSGVTQTPKHLITATGQRVTLRCSPRSGDLSVYWYQQSLDQGLQFLIQYYNGEERAKGNILERFSAQQFPDLHSELNLSSLELGDSALYFCASSVGGTGENGYTFGSGTRLTVV.

The rearrangement uses TRBV3-1 (or the pseudogene TRBV3-2) and TRBJ1-2, with a tentative D call TRBD1 (5 bases). The length of the CDR3 is 18 residues. Germline lookup yields CDR1 LGHDT and CDR2 YNNKEL (reference sequence). V lost 0 bases, J lost 3 bases, and 20 bases lay in between. CDR3 protein: CASSQDFRSQADHYGYTF. The CDR3 nucleotides read TGTGCCAGCAGCCAAGATTTTAGGTCACAGGCCGATCACTATGGCTACACCTTC.

The rearrangement links TRBV6-4 to TRBJ2-1, with D maybe TRBD1 (6 bases). V lost 8 bases and J 10 bases, leaving 18 bases between the germline ends. There are 13 residues in the CDR3. Germline CDR1 reads MRHNA; CDR2 reads SNTAGT. Here the CDR3 DNA reads TGTGCCAGCGCACGGACAGAGAACCTCGAGCAGTTCTTC. This gives the protein CASARTENLEQFF.

J is TRBJ2-7 and V is TRBV5-4; D remains ambiguous. CDR1 is SGHNT, CDR2 YYREEE, per germline (reference sequence). CDR3 length equals 11 residues. The V end lost 1 base, the J end lost 5 bases, and 4 bases lay between the germline ends. This CDR3 is CASSLNNEQYF. The DNA of the CDR3 is TGTGCCAGCAGCTTGAACAACGAGCAGTACTTC.

The chain recombines TRBV28 with TRBJ2-7; 7 bases agree with TRBD1. The trim removed 6 bases at V and 2 bases at J, leaving 10 bases unmatched. This CDR3 contains 15 residues. CDR1 MDHEN and CDR2 SYDVKM come from the germline V gene. The CDR3 coding sequence is TGTGCCAGCAGCCCGACCGGGACAGCTACCTACGAGCAGTACGTC. Translating it yields CASSPTGTATYEQYV.

V gene TRBV3-1 (or the pseudogene TRBV3-2) combines with J gene TRBJ1-4; 10 nucleotides agree with TRBD1. Germline V gives CDR1 LGHDT, CDR2 YNNKEL (reference sequence). V dropped 1 base and J dropped 8; count of bases not matched to a gene: 16. The CDR3 is 19 amino acids. The CDR3 loop reads CASSQALAGTGAVGEKLFF. Here the CDR3 DNA reads TGTGCCAGCAGCCAAGCCCTGGCCGGGACAGGGGCCGTGGGCGAAAAACTGTTTTTT.